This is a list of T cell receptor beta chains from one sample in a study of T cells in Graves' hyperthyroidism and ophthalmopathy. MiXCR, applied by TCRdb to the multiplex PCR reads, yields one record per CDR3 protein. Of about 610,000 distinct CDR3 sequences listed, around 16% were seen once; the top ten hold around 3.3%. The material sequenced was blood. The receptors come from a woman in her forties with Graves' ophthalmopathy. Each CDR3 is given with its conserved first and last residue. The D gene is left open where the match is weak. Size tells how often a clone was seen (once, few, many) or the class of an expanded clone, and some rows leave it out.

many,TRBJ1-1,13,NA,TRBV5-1,CASSVQKNTEAFF
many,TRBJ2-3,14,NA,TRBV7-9,CASNRRGSEDTQYF
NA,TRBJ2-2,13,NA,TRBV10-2,CASRQVNTGELFF
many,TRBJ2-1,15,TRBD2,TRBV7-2,CASSLGASGRNEQFF
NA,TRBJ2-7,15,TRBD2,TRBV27,CASSGLAGGSGEQYF
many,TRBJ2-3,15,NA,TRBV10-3,CAISGAGERSDTQYF
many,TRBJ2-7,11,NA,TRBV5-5,CASSLINEQYF
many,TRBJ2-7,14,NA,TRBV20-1,CSARDRGRSYEQYF
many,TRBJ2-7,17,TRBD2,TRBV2,CASRGLVDSGRVGEQYF
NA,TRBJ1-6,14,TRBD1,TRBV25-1,CASRGTGTGSPLHF
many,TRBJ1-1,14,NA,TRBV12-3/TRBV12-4,CASSETGLGTEAFF
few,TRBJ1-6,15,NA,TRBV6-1,CASNRLQNPGSPLHF
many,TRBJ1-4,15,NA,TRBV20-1,CSARPAVGANEKLFF
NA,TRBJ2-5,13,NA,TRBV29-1,CSVEEGRVETQYF
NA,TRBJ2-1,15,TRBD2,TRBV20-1,CSARDRLAGYNEQFF
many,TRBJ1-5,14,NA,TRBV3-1,CASSQGSGNQPQHF